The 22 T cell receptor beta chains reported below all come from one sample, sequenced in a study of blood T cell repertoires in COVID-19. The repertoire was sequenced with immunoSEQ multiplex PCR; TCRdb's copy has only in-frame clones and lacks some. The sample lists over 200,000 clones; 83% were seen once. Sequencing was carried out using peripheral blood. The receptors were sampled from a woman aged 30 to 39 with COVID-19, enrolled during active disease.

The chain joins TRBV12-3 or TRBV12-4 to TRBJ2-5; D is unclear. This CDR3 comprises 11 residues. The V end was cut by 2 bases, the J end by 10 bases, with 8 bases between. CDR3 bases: TGTGCCAGCAGTTTAAGGAGAGACCAGTACTTC. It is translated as CASSLRRDQYF.

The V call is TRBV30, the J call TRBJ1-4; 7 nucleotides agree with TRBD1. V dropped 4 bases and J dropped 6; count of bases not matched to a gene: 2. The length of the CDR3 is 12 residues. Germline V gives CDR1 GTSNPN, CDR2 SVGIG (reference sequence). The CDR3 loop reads CAWTDRDEKLFF. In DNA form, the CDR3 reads TGTGCCTGGACCGACAGGGATGAAAAACTGTTTTTT.

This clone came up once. CDR3 sequence (DNA): TGTGCCAGCAGCTTGACAGGGGGCTGGGGAGAGACCCAGTACTTC. Translating gives CASSLTGGWGETQYF. The rearrangement links TRBV5-4 to TRBJ2-5; 9 bases agree with TRBD1. CDR3 length: 15 residues. Germline lookup yields CDR1 SGHNT and CDR2 YYREEE (reference sequence). V lost 1 base to trimming and J lost 4 bases; unmatched junction nucleotides: 5.

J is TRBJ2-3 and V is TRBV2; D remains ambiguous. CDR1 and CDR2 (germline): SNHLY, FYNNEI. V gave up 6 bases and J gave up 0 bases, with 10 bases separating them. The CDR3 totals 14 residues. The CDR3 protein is CASRRIGSTDTQYF. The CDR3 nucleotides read TGTGCCAGCAGGCGGATAGGAAGCACAGATACGCAGTATTTT.

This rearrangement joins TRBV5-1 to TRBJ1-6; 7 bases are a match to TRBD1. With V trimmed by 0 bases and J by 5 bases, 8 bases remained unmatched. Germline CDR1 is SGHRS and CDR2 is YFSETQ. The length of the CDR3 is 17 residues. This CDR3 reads CASSLGIFGTDNSPLHF. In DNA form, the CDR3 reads TGCGCCAGCAGCTTGGGGATATTCGGGACAGATAATTCACCCCTCCACTTT.

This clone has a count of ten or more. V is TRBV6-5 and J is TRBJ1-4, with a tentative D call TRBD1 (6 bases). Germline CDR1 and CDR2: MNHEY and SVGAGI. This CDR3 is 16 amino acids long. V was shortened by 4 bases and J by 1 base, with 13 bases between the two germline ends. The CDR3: CASSSTPTGTNEKLFF. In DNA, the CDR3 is TGTGCCAGCAGTTCTACACCGACAGGAACTAATGAAAAACTGTTTTTT.

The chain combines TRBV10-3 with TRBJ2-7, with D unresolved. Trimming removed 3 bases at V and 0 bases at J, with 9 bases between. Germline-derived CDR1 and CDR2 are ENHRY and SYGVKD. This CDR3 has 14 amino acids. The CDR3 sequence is CAISDSESSYEQYF. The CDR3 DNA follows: TGTGCCATCAGTGACAGCGAGAGCTCCTACGAGCAGTACTTC.

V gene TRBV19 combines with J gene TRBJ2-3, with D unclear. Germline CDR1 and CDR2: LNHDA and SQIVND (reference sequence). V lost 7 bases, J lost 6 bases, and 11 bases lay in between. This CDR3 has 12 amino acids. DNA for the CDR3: TGTGCCAGTAAGTCCCGACTGGATACGCAGTATTTT. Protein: CASKSRLDTQYF.

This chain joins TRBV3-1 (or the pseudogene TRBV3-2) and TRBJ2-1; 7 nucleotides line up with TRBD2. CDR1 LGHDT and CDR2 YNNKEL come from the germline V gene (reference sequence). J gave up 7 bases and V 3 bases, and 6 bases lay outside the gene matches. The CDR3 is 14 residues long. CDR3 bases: TGTGCCAGCAGCCATGGGAGCGGGAATAATGAGCAGTTCTTC. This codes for CASSHGSGNNEQFF.

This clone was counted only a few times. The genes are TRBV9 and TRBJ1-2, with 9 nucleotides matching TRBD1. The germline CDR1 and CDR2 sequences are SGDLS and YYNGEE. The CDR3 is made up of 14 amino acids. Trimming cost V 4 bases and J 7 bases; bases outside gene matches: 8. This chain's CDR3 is CASSQGQGGSGYTF. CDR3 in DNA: TGTGCCAGCAGCCAGGGACAGGGAGGCTCTGGCTACACCTTC.

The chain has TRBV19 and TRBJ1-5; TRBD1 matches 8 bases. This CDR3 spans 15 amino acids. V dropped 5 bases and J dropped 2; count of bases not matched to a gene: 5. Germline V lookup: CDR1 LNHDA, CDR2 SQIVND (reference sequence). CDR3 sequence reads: CASSSDREGNQPQHF. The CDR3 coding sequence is TGTGCCAGTAGTTCGGACAGGGAAGGCAATCAGCCCCAGCATTTT. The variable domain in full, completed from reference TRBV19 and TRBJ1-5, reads DGGITQSPKYLFRKEGQNVTLSCEQNLNHDAMYWYRQDPGQGLRLIYYSQIVNDFQKGDIAEGYSVSREKKESFPLTVTSAQKNPTAFYLCASSSDREGNQPQHFGDGTRLSIL.

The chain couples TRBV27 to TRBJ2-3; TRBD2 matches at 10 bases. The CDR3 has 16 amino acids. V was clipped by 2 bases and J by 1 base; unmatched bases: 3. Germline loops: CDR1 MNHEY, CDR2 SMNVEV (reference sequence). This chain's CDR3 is CASSLGLAGGTDTQYF. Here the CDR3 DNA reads TGTGCCAGCAGTTTAGGGCTAGCGGGGGGCACAGATACGCAGTATTTT.

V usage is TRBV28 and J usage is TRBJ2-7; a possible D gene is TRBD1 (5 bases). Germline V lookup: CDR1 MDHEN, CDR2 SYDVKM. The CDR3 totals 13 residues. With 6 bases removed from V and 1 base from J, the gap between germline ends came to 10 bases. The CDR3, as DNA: TGTGCCAGCAGGATCGACAGTTCCTACGAGCAGTACTTC. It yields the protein CASRIDSSYEQYF.

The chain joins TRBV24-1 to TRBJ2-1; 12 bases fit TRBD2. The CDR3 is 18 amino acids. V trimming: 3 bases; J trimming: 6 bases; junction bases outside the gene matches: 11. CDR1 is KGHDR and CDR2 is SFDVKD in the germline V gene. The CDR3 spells CATSDTGLAGAPRNEQFF. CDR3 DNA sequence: TGTGCCACCAGTGATACGGGACTAGCGGGTGCCCCTCGCAATGAGCAGTTCTTC.

The CDR3 DNA reads as TGTGCCAGCAGCTCTACCAGGGGTACCGGGGAGCTGTTTTTT. Translating gives CASSSTRGTGELFF. V is TRBV7-9 and J is TRBJ2-2; D possibly corresponds to TRBD1 (6 bases). V gave up 4 bases and J gave up 5 bases, with 11 bases separating them. The germline gives CDR1 SEHNR, CDR2 FQNEAQ (reference sequence). The CDR3 has 14 amino acids. Together with reference TRBV7-9 and TRBJ2-2, the CDR3 gives the full variable domain: DTGVSQNPRHKITKRGQNVTFRCDPISEHNRLYWYRQTLGQGPEFLTYFQNEAQLEKSRLLSDRFSAERPKGSFSTLEIQRTEQGDSAMYLCASSSTRGTGELFFGEGSRLTVL.

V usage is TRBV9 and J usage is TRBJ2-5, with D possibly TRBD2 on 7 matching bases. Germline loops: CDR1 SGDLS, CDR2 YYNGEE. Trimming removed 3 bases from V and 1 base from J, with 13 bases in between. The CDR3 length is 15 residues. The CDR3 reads CASSASGGSQETQYF. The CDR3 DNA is TGTGCCAGCAGCGCCTCGGGGGGCTCCCAAGAGACCCAGTACTTC.

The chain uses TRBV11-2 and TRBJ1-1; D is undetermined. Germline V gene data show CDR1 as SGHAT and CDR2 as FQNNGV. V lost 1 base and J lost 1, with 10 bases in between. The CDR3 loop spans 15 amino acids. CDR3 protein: CASSLGRGANTEAFF. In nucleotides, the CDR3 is TGTGCCAGCAGCTTAGGGCGGGGAGCGAACACTGAAGCTTTCTTT.

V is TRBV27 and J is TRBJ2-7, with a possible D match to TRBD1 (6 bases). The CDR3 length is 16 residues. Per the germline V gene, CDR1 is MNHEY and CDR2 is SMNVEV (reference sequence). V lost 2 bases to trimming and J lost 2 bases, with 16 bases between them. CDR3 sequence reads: CASSLIGSRGPYEQYF. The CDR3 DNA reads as TGTGCCAGCAGTTTAATTGGGAGCAGGGGACCCTACGAGCAGTACTTC.

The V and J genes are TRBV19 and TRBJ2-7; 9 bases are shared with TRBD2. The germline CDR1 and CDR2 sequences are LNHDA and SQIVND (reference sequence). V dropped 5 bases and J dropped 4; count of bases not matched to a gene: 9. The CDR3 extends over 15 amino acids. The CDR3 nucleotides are TGTGCCAGTAGTGCCCTCGCGGGGGGGCGGTACGAGCAGTACTTC. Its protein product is CASSALAGGRYEQYF. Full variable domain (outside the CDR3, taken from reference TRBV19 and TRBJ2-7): DGGITQSPKYLFRKEGQNVTLSCEQNLNHDAMYWYRQDPGQGLRLIYYSQIVNDFQKGDIAEGYSVSREKKESFPLTVTSAQKNPTAFYLCASSALAGGRYEQYFGPGTRLTVT.

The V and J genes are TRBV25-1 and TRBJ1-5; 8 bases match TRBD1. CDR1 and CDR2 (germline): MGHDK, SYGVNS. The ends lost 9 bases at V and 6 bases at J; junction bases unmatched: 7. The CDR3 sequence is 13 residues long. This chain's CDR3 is CARMDRASQPQHF. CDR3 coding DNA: TGTGCCAGAATGGACAGGGCATCTCAGCCCCAGCATTTT.

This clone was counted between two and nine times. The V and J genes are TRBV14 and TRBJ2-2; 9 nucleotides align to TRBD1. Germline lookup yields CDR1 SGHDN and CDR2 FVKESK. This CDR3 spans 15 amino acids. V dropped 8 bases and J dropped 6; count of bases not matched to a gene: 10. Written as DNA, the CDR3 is TGTGCCAGCGAACCCGGGACAGGGTTCCCCGGGGAGCTGTTTTTT. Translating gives CASEPGTGFPGELFF. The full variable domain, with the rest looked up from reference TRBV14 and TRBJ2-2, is EAGVTQFPSHSVIEKGQTVTLRCDPISGHDNLYWYRRVMGKEIKFLLHFVKESKQDESGMPNNRFLAERTGGTYSTLKVQPAELEDSGVYFCASEPGTGFPGELFFGEGSRLTVL.

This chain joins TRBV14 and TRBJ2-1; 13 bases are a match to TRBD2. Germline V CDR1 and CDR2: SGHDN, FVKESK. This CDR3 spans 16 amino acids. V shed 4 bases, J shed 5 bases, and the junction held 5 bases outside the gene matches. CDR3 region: CASSPRLAGGHNEQFF. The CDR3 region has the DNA TGTGCCAGCAGCCCCCGACTAGCGGGAGGACACAATGAGCAGTTCTTC.